This T cell receptor (beta chain) appears in the sequencing data of a study of cytotoxic CD8 clonotypes in ibrutinib-treated CLL. There are a few counts of this clone. The germline gives CDR1 MDHEN, CDR2 SYDVKM. V gave up 8 bases and J gave up 0 bases, with 11 bases separating them. The CDR3 is made up of 14 amino acids. The assay was immunoSEQ multiplex PCR, and TCRdb's table has in-frame clones only and misses some. The sample lists about 40,000 clones; about 70% were seen once. This specimen was PBMCs, taken at disease progression, from a patient treated with ibrutinib. This sequence joins TRBV28 and TRBJ2-1; no firm D call. The TCR sequence derives from a human donor with chronic lymphocytic leukemia. CDR3 DNA: TGTGCCAGCCTGGACCGGAGCTCCTACAATGAGCAGTTCTTC. Protein product: CASLDRSSYNEQFF. The whole variable domain, remainder taken from reference TRBV28 and TRBJ2-1, is DVKVTQSSRYLVKRTGEKVFLECVQDMDHENMFWYRQDPGLGLRLIYFSYDVKMKEKGDIPEGYSVSREKKERFSLILESASTNQTSMYLCASLDRSSYNEQFFGPGTRLTVL.